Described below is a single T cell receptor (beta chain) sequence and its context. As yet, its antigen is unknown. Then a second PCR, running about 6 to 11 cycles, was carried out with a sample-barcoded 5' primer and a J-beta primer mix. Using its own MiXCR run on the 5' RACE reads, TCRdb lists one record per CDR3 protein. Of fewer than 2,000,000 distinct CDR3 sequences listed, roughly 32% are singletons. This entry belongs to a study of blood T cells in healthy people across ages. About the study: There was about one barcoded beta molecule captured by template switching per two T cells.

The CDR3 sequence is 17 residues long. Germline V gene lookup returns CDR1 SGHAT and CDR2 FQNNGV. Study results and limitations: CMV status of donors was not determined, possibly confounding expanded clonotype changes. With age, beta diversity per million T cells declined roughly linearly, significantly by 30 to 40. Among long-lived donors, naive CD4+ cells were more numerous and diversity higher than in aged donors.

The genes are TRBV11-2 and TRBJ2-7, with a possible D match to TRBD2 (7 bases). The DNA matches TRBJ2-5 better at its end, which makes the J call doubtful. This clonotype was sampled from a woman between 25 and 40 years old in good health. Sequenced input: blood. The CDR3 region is CASTNNPRGGAFGTQYF. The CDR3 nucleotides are TGTGCCAGCACCAACAACCCTAGAGGGGGGGCATTCGGGACCCAGTACTTC.